The 9 T cell receptor beta chains below come from one sample, sequenced in a study of response to subunit inactivated influenza vaccine. TCRdb redid the calling of the RT-PCR reads with MiXCR, one entry per CDR3 protein. Here the sample spans a few hundred thousand distinct CDR3 sequences, around 15% being singletons. Sequenced material: PBMCs from blood, taken roughly 12 days after vaccination. Receptor source: a man aged 45 to 65 who received an inactivated influenza vaccine.

The genes are TRBV10-3 and TRBJ2-3, with 10 bases identical to TRBD2. Looked up from germline, CDR1 is ENHRY and CDR2 is SYGVKD. The trim removed 3 bases at V and 2 bases at J, leaving 5 bases unmatched. The CDR3 has 16 residues. In DNA form, the CDR3 reads TGTGCCATCAGTGAACGACTAGCGGGCCACACAGATACGCAGTATTTT. Its protein product is CAISERLAGHTDTQYF.

This clonotype showed up just a few times. The genes are TRBV9 and TRBJ2-3, with a weak D call TRBD2 (6 bases). The germline CDR1 and CDR2 sequences are SGDLS and YYNGEE. The CDR3 is 16 amino acids. V was cut by 0 bases and J by 5 bases, with 16 bases left in between. The CDR3, as DNA: TGTGCCAGCAGCGTAGCTGGGTGGGAGGCGGTAGATACGCAGTATTTT. This translates into CASSVAGWEAVDTQYF.

This clonotype has only a few counts. This chain links TRBV7-9 with TRBJ1-1; 9 bases agree with TRBD1. Germline V gene lookup returns CDR1 SEHNR and CDR2 FQNEAQ (reference sequence). After removal of 1 base from V and 2 bases from J, the junction contained 8 bases not matched to a gene. The CDR3 is made up of 17 amino acids. Written as DNA, the CDR3 is TGTGCCAGCAGCTTAGAAGTGGGGACAGGGATAAACACTGAAGCTTTCTTT. This encodes CASSLEVGTGINTEAFF. The full variable domain, with the rest looked up from reference TRBV7-9 and TRBJ1-1, is DTGVSQNPRHKITKRGQNVTFRCDPISEHNRLYWYRQTLGQGPEFLTYFQNEAQLEKSRLLSDRFSAERPKGSFSTLEIQRTEQGDSAMYLCASSLEVGTGINTEAFFGQGTRLTVV.

The V call is TRBV6-5, the J call TRBJ2-7, with D perhaps matching TRBD1 (5 bases). In germline, CDR1 is MNHEY, CDR2 SVGAGI. The CDR3 contains 14 residues. The V end lost 4 bases, the J end lost 0 bases, and 10 bases lay between the germline ends. The CDR3: CASSFRRDSYEQYF. CDR3 nucleotide sequence: TGTGCCAGCAGTTTCCGCAGGGACTCCTACGAGCAGTACTTC.

In its sample, this clonotype was seen a few times. V and J are TRBV29-1 and TRBJ2-7; TRBD1 matches 7 bases. V trimming: 5 bases; J trimming: 0 bases; junction bases outside the gene matches: 7. The CDR3 is made up of 14 amino acids. Germline assignment: CDR1 SQVTM and CDR2 ANQGSEA. CDR3 nucleotide sequence: TGCAGCGTTACTGGACAGGCCGACTCCTACGAGCAGTACTTC. Amino acid sequence: CSVTGQADSYEQYF.

Many counts were recorded for this clonotype. The chain employs TRBV7-2 and TRBJ2-3; D remains ambiguous. The V and J ends lost 4 bases and 3 bases respectively, with 8 bases between them. Germline V gene sequence: CDR1 SGHTA, CDR2 FQGNSA. The CDR3 totals 13 residues. The CDR3 is CASSYTATDTQYF. The CDR3 DNA reads as TGTGCCAGCAGCTACACTGCAACAGATACGCAGTATTTT.

This clonotype was observed a handful of times. The rearrangement joins TRBV9 to TRBJ2-7; D gene ambiguous. The CDR3 is made up of 14 amino acids. Trimming took off 4 bases at V and 0 bases at J, with 11 bases between the two ends. Germline assignment: CDR1 SGDLS and CDR2 YYNGEE. The CDR3 coding sequence is TGTGCCAGCAGCTCGAGACTGGCCTCCTACGAGCAGTACTTC. Its translation: CASSSRLASYEQYF.

A few counts support this clonotype. The chain combines TRBV5-1 with TRBJ2-1; either TRBD1 or TRBD2 may fit D (5 bases each). The CDR3 consists of 15 residues. From germline, CDR1 is SGHRS and CDR2 YFSETQ. Deletions cut 3 bases from V and 6 bases from J, with 16 bases between. The CDR3 nucleotides are TGCGCCAGCAGCTATGATGGGGGTCATGGCAATGAGCAGTTCTTC. Translation gives CASSYDGGHGNEQFF.

A few counts support this clonotype. This chain joins TRBV9 and TRBJ2-7; D is tentatively TRBD1 or TRBD2 (5 bases each). Germline V gene lookup returns CDR1 SGDLS and CDR2 YYNGEE. Trimming left V 3 bases short and J 3 bases short, with 16 bases between. The CDR3 is 15 amino acids. CDR3 loop: CASSGGDAGYYEQYF. The CDR3 region has the DNA TGTGCCAGCAGCGGAGGGGACGCCGGTTACTACGAGCAGTACTTC.